This T cell receptor beta chain was profiled in a study of a mutant IDH1 vaccine in newly diagnosed glioma. Study-level information: Eight vaccinations reached patients in weeks 1, 3, 5, 7, 11, 15, 19 and 23. Most patients had received both radiotherapy and temozolomide, the prior options being radiotherapy, temozolomide, or both. Vaccine administration was initiated 4-6 weeks following radiotherapy alone, or with temozolomide cycles.

Remarks on this clone: As yet, its antigen is unknown.

The CDR3 totals 16 residues. Germline values: CDR1 MDHEN, CDR2 SYDVKM. Trimming took 4 bases from V and 3 from J; bases not matched to a gene: 11. Profiling relied on immunoSEQ multiplex PCR, and the TCRdb table lists in-frame clones only, not all of them. The repertoire holds about 60,000 clones, approximately 80% seen once, with about 3.8% in the top ten. Regarding time point: week 11, during vaccination. One vaccine dose held 300 ug of mutant IDH1 20-mer peptide and came with topical imiquimod. There were new WHO grade 3 or 4 astrocytomas in the donors, and these were IDH1-mutant and ATRX-lost. The chain uses TRBV28 and TRBJ2-7; 8 bases are shared with TRBD2. Sequencing used PBMCs, obtained from a glioma patient whose treatment included an IDH1 peptide vaccine. The receptor's source is a man aged 25 to 40 with glioma. The CDR3 here is CASSSPEAGENYEQYF. The CDR3 DNA reads TGTGCCAGCAGTTCCCCCGAAGCGGGAGAGAACTACGAGCAGTACTTC.